The 27 T cell receptor beta chains below were found in one sample sequenced in a study of human T cells and chemical hapten exposure. Time point given: patch test 3, about 24 weeks after DPC sensitization. The treatment denotes: therapeutic diphenylcyclopropenone sensitization with weekly scalp DPC. TCRdb reprocessed the RACE reads with MiXCR, giving one entry per CDR3 protein. The table includes 95,000 to 150,000 distinct CDR3 sequences, 10% to 12% detected once. The sample in question was whole blood, obtained in connection with sensitization to the hapten diphenylcyclopropenone (DPC). Receptors originate from a woman between 50 and 59 years old with alopecia areata. Some clones in this sample may be carry-over from other donors' samples.

This clonotype has a count of ten or more. The chain carries TRBV5-5 and TRBJ2-4; D is perhaps TRBD1 (5 bases). The germline gives CDR1 SGHKS, CDR2 YYEKEE (reference sequence). This CDR3 comprises 17 residues. The V end was cut by 0 bases, the J end by 0 bases, with 13 bases between. CDR3 in DNA: TGTGCCAGCAGCTTGGCCGACAGCTTCATAGCCAAAAACATTCAGTACTTC. Its translation: CASSLADSFIAKNIQYF. Full variable domain (outside the CDR3, taken from reference TRBV5-5 and TRBJ2-4): DAGVTQSPTHLIKTRGQQVTLRCSPISGHKSVSWYQQVLGQGPQFIFQYYEKEERGRGNFPDRFSARQFPNYSSELNVNALLLGDSALYLCASSLADSFIAKNIQYFGAGTRLSVL.

V is TRBV6-5 and J is TRBJ2-1; possible D gene TRBD2, 6 bases. The ends were cut back, 3 bases at V and 10 bases at J, with 16 bases in the middle. Germline CDR1 is MNHEY and CDR2 is SVGAGI. This CDR3 region has 14 residues. The CDR3 nucleotides are TGTGCCAGCAGTTATCCACCCGGAGGAGGGGAGCAGTTCTTC. Encoded protein: CASSYPPGGGEQFF.

This clonotype showed up just a few times. The gene calls are TRBV19 and TRBJ2-1; possibly TRBD2 for D (5 bases). The CDR3 covers 13 residues. Germline V gene sequence: CDR1 LNHDA, CDR2 SQIVND (reference sequence). V shed 5 bases and J shed 2 bases, with 7 bases lying between them. The CDR3 DNA is TGTGCCAGTAGTCGCGGGCCCTACAATGAGCAGTTCTTC. Residues: CASSRGPYNEQFF.

This clonotype was seen a few times. The CDR3 here is CASSEGIGHYGYTF. CDR3 sequence (DNA): TGTGCCAGCAGTGAAGGGATCGGTCACTATGGCTACACCTTC. The V call is TRBV6-1, the J call TRBJ1-2; no reliable D call. The V end lost 1 base, the J end lost 3 bases, and 9 bases lay between the germline ends. Germline V gene data show CDR1 as MNHNS and CDR2 as SASEGT. The CDR3 has 14 residues.

V gene TRBV6-2 or TRBV6-3 combines with J gene TRBJ1-1; possible D gene TRBD1, 6 bases. This CDR3 has 15 amino acids. Per germline, CDR1 MNHEY and CDR2 SVGEGT. The V gene lost 3 bases and the J gene lost 1 base, with 12 bases spanning the gap. This chain's CDR3 is CASSYYGQSNTEAFF. CDR3 bases: TGTGCCAGCAGTTATTATGGACAGTCGAACACTGAAGCTTTCTTT.

This clonotype showed up just a few times. CDR3 bases: TGTGCCAGCAGTTTTCCGGACTGGCGGACAGATACGCAGTATTTT. Translation: CASSFPDWRTDTQYF. The V and J genes are TRBV12-3 or TRBV12-4 and TRBJ2-3; a weak D match, TRBD2 (5 bases). The CDR3 totals 15 residues. The V gene lost 3 bases and the J gene lost 3 bases, with 13 bases spanning the gap.

This clonotype was counted a few times. The chain employs TRBV7-2 and TRBJ2-5, with 10 bases matching TRBD1. V dropped 4 bases and J dropped 7; count of bases not matched to a gene: 12. CDR1 is SGHTA, CDR2 FQGNSA, per germline. This CDR3 has 16 amino acids. CDR3 loop: CASSWMTGGLGVTQYF. The CDR3 DNA follows: TGTGCCAGCAGCTGGATGACAGGGGGCTTAGGGGTGACCCAGTACTTC.

This clonotype is medium-sized (0.01 to 0.1%). The CDR3 here is CSAIGLAGDSYEQYF. CDR3 nucleotides: TGCAGTGCTATCGGACTAGCGGGAGATAGCTACGAGCAGTACTTC. This sequence joins TRBV20-1 and TRBJ2-7; the match to TRBD2 covers 13 bases. CDR3 length equals 15 residues. CDR1 and CDR2 (germline): DFQATT, SNEGSKA (reference sequence). V lost 4 bases, J lost 3 bases, and 6 bases stayed unmatched.

The chain uses TRBV6-6 and TRBJ1-5; TRBD1 might be the D (6 bases). The CDR3 is 14 residues long. In germline, CDR1 is MNHNY, CDR2 SVGAGI (reference sequence). The V end was cut by 8 bases, the J end by 4 bases, with 15 bases between. The CDR3: CASRPGQSNQPQHF. The CDR3 DNA reads TGTGCCAGCCGACCCGGACAGTCTAATCAGCCCCAGCATTTT.

Comment on this clonotype: The DNA is left out, because the CDR3 cannot be placed on it with certainty; the CDR3 is given as TCRdb lists it. The chain carries TRBV30 and TRBJ1-5; the table assigns TRBD1, which was not confirmed against the DNA. The germline V gene has CDR1 GTSNPN and CDR2 SVGIG (reference sequence). The CDR3 is 13 residues long, counting both termini. The CDR3 is CAWSDWGRGAQNF.

This chain connects TRBV18 to TRBJ2-7; the D is unclear. CDR1 KGHSH and CDR2 LQKENI come from the germline V gene. The CDR3 loop spans 11 amino acids. V dropped 5 bases and J dropped 6 bases, with 8 bases sitting between them. CDR3 nucleotides: TGTGCCAGCTCATCCCCTCCCGAGCAGTACTTC. This translates into CASSSPPEQYF. Supplemented by reference TRBV18 and TRBJ2-7, the full variable domain reads NAGVMQNPRHLVRRRGQEARLRCSPMKGHSHVYWYRQLPEEGLKFMVYLQKENIIDESGMPKERFSAEFPKEGPSILRIQQVVRGDSAAYFCASSSPPEQYFGPGTRLTVT.

Here the CDR3 reads CSATPPGPYAKNIQYF. The CDR3 DNA sequence: TGCAGTGCAACCCCACCAGGTCCGTACGCCAAAAACATTCAGTACTTC. The chain links TRBV20-1 to TRBJ2-4, with D hard to call. Germline V gene lookup returns CDR1 DFQATT and CDR2 SNEGSKA (reference sequence). The CDR3 totals 16 residues. The ends were cut back, 6 bases at V and 1 base at J, with 19 bases in the middle.

A few counts support this clonotype. The rearrangement links TRBV29-1 to TRBJ2-7; 8 nucleotides align to TRBD1. J was trimmed by 7 bases and V by 4 bases; bases with no gene match: 18. Germline CDR1 and CDR2: SQVTM and ANQGSEA. This CDR3 is 16 amino acids long. The DNA of the CDR3 is TGCAGCGTTGCGAGTGGGGTGGCAGGGGGCGCGAGGGAGCAGTACTTC. Protein sequence: CSVASGVAGGAREQYF.

Only a few counts were recorded for this clonotype. The chain is built from TRBV12-3 or TRBV12-4 and TRBJ2-2; possibly TRBD1 for D (6 bases). CDR3 length: 16 amino acids. Trimming removed 6 bases at V and 0 bases at J, with 14 bases between. CDR3 sequence (DNA): TGTGCCAGCAGCCCCGGGACAACCGCGAACACCGGGGAGCTGTTTTTT. Encoded protein: CASSPGTTANTGELFF.

The chain couples TRBV12-3 or TRBV12-4 to TRBJ1-1, with a tentative D call TRBD1 (6 bases). V dropped 7 bases and J dropped 4 bases, with 16 bases sitting between them. This CDR3 comprises 14 residues. CDR3 loop: CASTLDSSSTEAFF. In DNA, the CDR3 is TGTGCCAGCACTCTGGACAGCTCGAGCACTGAAGCTTTCTTT.

In its sample, this clonotype was seen many times. V is TRBV10-3 and J is TRBJ2-7; D might be TRBD1 (5 bases). CDR1 is ENHRY, CDR2 SYGVKD, per germline. The CDR3 length is 11 residues. V dropped 8 bases and J dropped 5 bases, with 10 bases sitting between them. CDR3 sequence (DNA): TGTGCCATCGGGGCAGCCCACGAGCAGTACTTC. This codes for CAIGAAHEQYF.

This clonotype was detected only a few times. The CDR3 DNA is TGCAGCGTTGAGATAGCAATGAACACTGAAGCTTTCTTT. Amino acids: CSVEIAMNTEAFF. The rearrangement links TRBV29-1 to TRBJ1-1; D call uncertain. CDR3 length: 13 amino acids. Trimming left V 3 bases short and J 0 bases short, with 8 bases between. The germline V gene encodes CDR1 SQVTM and CDR2 ANQGSEA.

This clonotype was counted only a few times. The gene calls are TRBV5-5 and TRBJ2-7, with a weak D call TRBD2 (6 bases). Trimming removed 4 bases at V and 6 bases at J, with 17 bases between. The CDR3 extends over 14 amino acids. CDR1 and CDR2 (germline): SGHKS, YYEKEE (reference sequence). CDR3 coding DNA: TGTGCCAGCAGCCCGGGAGTGCAGGGCGGCGAGCAGTACTTC. Translated, it gives CASSPGVQGGEQYF. Supplemented by reference TRBV5-5 and TRBJ2-7, the full variable domain reads DAGVTQSPTHLIKTRGQQVTLRCSPISGHKSVSWYQQVLGQGPQFIFQYYEKEERGRGNFPDRFSARQFPNYSSELNVNALLLGDSALYLCASSPGVQGGEQYFGPGTRLTVT.

V gene TRBV7-9 combines with J gene TRBJ2-1; 7 nucleotides align to TRBD1. The CDR3 spans 15 residues. Germline V CDR1 and CDR2: SEHNR, FQNEAQ (reference sequence). Unmatched junction bases numbered 6, after V lost 5 bases and J lost 2 bases. In DNA, the CDR3 is TGTGCCAGCAGCCGAGACAGGGCCCCCTACAATGAGCAGTTCTTC. Translating it yields CASSRDRAPYNEQFF.

For this clonotype: Germline and junction disagree at one end, which may indicate a read error. This sequence joins TRBV4-3 and TRBJ1-4, with a weak D call TRBD1 (6 bases). The V gene's germline CDR1 is LGHNA and CDR2 YSLEER. The CDR3 extends over 15 amino acids. The chain's CDR3 is CASSQVDSINEKLFF. The CDR3 nucleotides are TGTGCCAGCAGCCAAGTGGACAGCATTAATGAAAAACTGTTTTTT.

Details on this clonotype: The CDR3 carries no conserved terminal phenylalanine or tryptophan, so it likely arises from a read error. The chain joins TRBV10-3 to TRBJ2-1; 7 nucleotides match TRBD2. Germline values: CDR1 ENHRY, CDR2 SYGVKD. CDR3 length: 15 residues. The V segment lost 2 bases and the J segment 5 bases; nucleotides outside the gene matches: 6. The CDR3 DNA follows: TGTGCCATCAGTGAGGGAGCGGGGTTCCACAATGAGCAGTTCTTA. The encoded protein is CAISEGAGFHNEQFL.

The V call is TRBV2, the J call TRBJ2-7, with a possible D match to TRBD1 (6 bases). This CDR3 is 14 amino acids long. In germline, CDR1 is SNHLY, CDR2 FYNNEI. With 4 bases removed from V and 5 bases from J, the gap between germline ends came to 15 bases. CDR3 residues: CASSGEQGTNEQYF. For the CDR3, the DNA is TGTGCCAGCAGTGGGGAACAGGGTACTAACGAGCAGTACTTC.

The chain's CDR3 is CAIRQTDDYGYTF. The CDR3 region has the DNA TGTGCCATACGCCAGACAGATGACTATGGCTACACCTTC. This sequence joins TRBV2 and TRBJ1-2, with D tentatively TRBD1 (5 bases). CDR1 and CDR2 from the germline V gene are SNHLY and FYNNEI. The CDR3 totals 13 residues. Trimming cost V 10 bases and J 3 bases, with 15 bases left between them. Looking up the rest from reference TRBV2 and TRBJ1-2 gives the full variable domain: EPEVTQTPSHQVTQMGQEVILRCVPISNHLYFYWYRQILGQKVEFLVSFYNNEISEKSEIFDDQFSVERPDGSNFTLKIRSTKLEDSAMYFCAIRQTDDYGYTFGSGTRLTVV.

This chain connects TRBV6-5 to TRBJ1-1; the match to TRBD1 covers 7 bases. This CDR3 has 15 amino acids. The junction had 14 bases not matched to a gene; V was cut back by 5 bases and J by 8 bases. Germline CDR1 MNHEY, CDR2 SVGAGI. The CDR3: CASSPLYRGSTEAFF. The CDR3, as DNA: TGTGCCAGCAGTCCCCTCTACAGGGGCTCAACCGAAGCTTTCTTT.

Note on this clonotype: At one of its ends the junction is not consistent with the germline gene, which may arise from a read error. The rearrangement links TRBV7-6 to TRBJ1-1, with D unresolved. The length of the CDR3 is 13 residues. Germline CDR1 SGHVS, CDR2 FNYEAQ. CDR3 amino acids: CASSSPRDTEAYF. The CDR3 DNA is TGTGCCAGCAGCTCGCCCCGTGACACTGAAGCTTACTTT.

This clonotype was seen more than once but under ten times. CDR3 nucleotide sequence: TGTGCCAGCATCCGACAGGGGAACACTGAAGCTTTCTTT. Its protein is CASIRQGNTEAFF. The V gene is TRBV5-5, the J gene TRBJ1-1; 7 nucleotides align to TRBD1. V lost 6 bases and J lost 1; bases outside the gene matches: 3. CDR3 length equals 13 residues. CDR1 and CDR2 from the germline V gene are SGHKS and YYEKEE (reference sequence).

This rearrangement joins TRBV2 to TRBJ2-1; 13 bases agree with TRBD2. Unmatched junction bases numbered 14, after V lost 3 bases and J lost 12 bases. Germline V gene sequence: CDR1 SNHLY, CDR2 FYNNEI. The CDR3 totals 17 residues. The DNA of the CDR3 is TGTGCCAGCAGTGAGGCGACTAGCGGGGGGAGAGTCGATGGGCAGTTCTTC. Residues: CASSEATSGGRVDGQFF.